A single sample gave rise to the 29 T cell receptor beta chains below, sequenced in a study of blood T cell repertoires in COVID-19. Only in-frame clones appear in the TCRdb table, and some are missing; sequencing was by immunoSEQ multiplex PCR. The repertoire has about 190,000 clones, about four fifths of them found once; the top ten carry approximately 3%. The sequenced sample was PBMCs or T cells enriched from blood (not recorded which). Receptor source: a woman aged 30 to 39 who had recovered from COVID-19.

The V call is TRBV18, the J call TRBJ1-4, with D possibly being TRBD1 (5 bases). V lost 2 bases and J lost 12, with 10 bases in between. CDR1 KGHSH and CDR2 LQKENI come from the germline V gene. This CDR3 is built from 12 residues. The CDR3: CASSPDRVQLFF. The CDR3 DNA follows: TGTGCCAGCTCACCAGACAGAGTCCAACTGTTTTTT.

This chain links TRBV2 with TRBJ2-3; 8 nucleotides match TRBD1. The CDR3 has 15 residues. Per the germline V gene, CDR1 is SNHLY and CDR2 is FYNNEI. V lost 8 bases, J lost 0 bases, and 7 bases stayed unmatched. CDR3 loop: CASSGTGISTDTQYF. The CDR3 DNA reads TGTGCCAGCTCCGGGACAGGAATTAGCACAGATACGCAGTATTTT.

The chain combines TRBV29-1 with TRBJ1-3; D is perhaps TRBD1 (6 bases). This CDR3 has 13 residues. The V gene lost 6 bases and the J gene lost 0 bases, with 9 bases spanning the gap. Germline V gives CDR1 SQVTM, CDR2 ANQGSEA. As DNA, the CDR3 is TGCAGCGTCGGACAGAGCTCTGGAAACACCATATATTTT. This gives the protein CSVGQSSGNTIYF.

The chain links TRBV9 to TRBJ2-1; 16 nucleotides agree with TRBD2. Germline CDR1 is SGDLS and CDR2 is YYNGEE. The CDR3 loop spans 15 amino acids. The junction had 4 bases not matched to a gene; V was cut back by 7 bases and J by 6 bases. CDR3 sequence reads: CASRGTSGRGNEQFF. CDR3 DNA sequence: TGTGCCAGCCGGGGGACTAGCGGGAGGGGCAATGAGCAGTTCTTC.

This clone was picked up one time. This sequence joins TRBV13 and TRBJ2-2; 13 nucleotides align to TRBD2. With 5 bases clipped from V and 10 bases from J, the junction kept 10 bases outside the gene matches. There are 16 residues in the CDR3. CDR1 PRHDT and CDR2 FYEKMQ come from the germline V gene (reference sequence). The CDR3 coding sequence is TGTGCCAGCAGCCACTCCGGGACTAGCGGGAAGGTGGAGCTGTTTTTT. It codes for CASSHSGTSGKVELFF.

The chain is built from TRBV6-2 or TRBV6-3 and TRBJ2-7; D possibly corresponds to TRBD2 (5 bases). Trimming removed 0 bases at V and 5 bases at J, with 14 bases between. Germline lookup yields CDR1 MNHEY and CDR2 SVGEGT. The CDR3 has 15 amino acids. This chain's CDR3 is CASSYSPGISHEQYF. In DNA form, the CDR3 reads TGTGCCAGCAGTTACTCACCGGGAATTTCCCACGAGCAGTACTTC.

The V and J genes are TRBV7-9 and TRBJ2-1; D remains ambiguous. Germline values: CDR1 SEHNR, CDR2 FQNEAQ (reference sequence). The CDR3 totals 15 residues. V was shortened by 2 bases and J by 1 base, with 9 bases between the two germline ends. CDR3 DNA sequence: TGTGCCAGCAGCTTACTAGAGCTTTCCTACAATGAGCAGTTCTTC. This encodes CASSLLELSYNEQFF.

The V call is TRBV19, the J call TRBJ2-7, with 8 bases fitting TRBD1. V lost 2 bases and J lost 3; bases outside the gene matches: 6. The CDR3 runs 15 residues. Germline V gene lookup returns CDR1 LNHDA and CDR2 SQIVND (reference sequence). The CDR3 DNA sequence: TGTGCCAGTAGTATAAACCCAGGACAGGGCTACGAGCAGTACGTC. It is translated as CASSINPGQGYEQYV.

The CDR3 coding sequence is TGTGCCAGCAGTTTGGCCCCAAGCATGGGCGGGGATACGCAGTATTTT. It codes for CASSLAPSMGGDTQYF. This rearrangement joins TRBV27 to TRBJ2-3; maybe TRBD2 (5 bases). Germline V gives CDR1 MNHEY, CDR2 SMNVEV (reference sequence). The CDR3 sequence is 16 residues long. V was pared by 3 bases and J by 6 bases, with 19 bases between.

This clone was seen a single time. This chain joins TRBV29-1 and TRBJ1-5, with D possibly being TRBD1 (6 bases). This CDR3 is 14 amino acids long. V lost 5 bases, J lost 0 bases, and 11 bases lay in between. The germline gives CDR1 SQVTM, CDR2 ANQGSEA. The CDR3 protein is CSVSGQHSNQPQHF. CDR3 DNA sequence: TGCAGCGTTTCAGGACAGCATAGCAATCAGCCCCAGCATTTT.

CDR3 sequence: CASSKEGLGLLPQHF. The CDR3, as DNA: TGTGCCAGCAGTAAGGAGGGACTGGGGCTCCTGCCCCAGCATTTT. This chain connects TRBV6-5 to TRBJ1-5; D possibly corresponds to TRBD1 (5 bases). Germline loops: CDR1 MNHEY, CDR2 SVGAGI. V was clipped by 5 bases and J by 9 bases, with 20 bases between them. CDR3 length: 15 residues.

The chain recombines TRBV7-2 with TRBJ2-3; unclear D gene. V was trimmed by 1 base and J by 6 bases, leaving 11 bases between them. CDR1 SGHTA and CDR2 FQGNSA come from the germline V gene. This CDR3 region has 14 residues. The CDR3 nucleotides are TGTGCCAGCAGCTTAGGCGGTTGGGTGGATACGCAGTATTTT. Translating gives CASSLGGWVDTQYF.

The genes are TRBV7-9 and TRBJ2-7; D is perhaps TRBD2 (7 bases). The V gene lost 1 base and the J gene lost 2 bases, with 12 bases spanning the gap. The V gene's germline CDR1 is SEHNR and CDR2 FQNEAQ (reference sequence). The CDR3 sequence is 15 residues long. CDR3 region: CASSLGGGGPYEQYV. Here the CDR3 DNA reads TGTGCCAGCAGCTTAGGGGGCGGGGGCCCCTACGAGCAGTACGTC.

The chain links TRBV5-1 to TRBJ1-1; D gene ambiguous. V was pared by 4 bases and J by 4 bases, with 11 bases between. Germline V CDR1 and CDR2: SGHRS, YFSETQ. The CDR3 length is 13 residues. The CDR3 loop reads CASSPTVSTEAFF. In DNA form, the CDR3 reads TGCGCCAGCAGCCCGACTGTTTCCACTGAAGCTTTCTTT.

The V gene is TRBV3-1 (or the pseudogene TRBV3-2), the J gene TRBJ1-2, with D possibly being TRBD1 (6 bases). This CDR3 has 16 residues. V gave up 2 bases and J gave up 7 bases, with 20 bases separating them. CDR1 LGHDT and CDR2 YNNKEL come from the germline V gene (reference sequence). CDR3 DNA sequence: TGTGCCAGCAGCCAACTCCCGGGCGGGGGGGCCTCTGGCTACACCTTC. This gives the protein CASSQLPGGGASGYTF.

The J gene is TRBJ2-1, the V gene TRBV19; TRBD2 aligns across 10 bases. Germline CDR1 LNHDA, CDR2 SQIVND (reference sequence). V trimming: 6 bases; J trimming: 9 bases; junction bases outside the gene matches: 8. This CDR3 is 14 amino acids long. CDR3 amino acids: CASRWVSGGGEQFF. In nucleotides, the CDR3 is TGTGCCAGTAGATGGGTGAGCGGGGGGGGTGAGCAGTTCTTC.

This chain joins TRBV3-1 (or the pseudogene TRBV3-2) and TRBJ2-7; D may be TRBD1 (6 bases). The CDR3 length is 17 residues. Germline CDR1 LGHDT, CDR2 YNNKEL (reference sequence). Trimming cost V 4 bases and J 0 bases, with 19 bases left between them. CDR3 sequence: CASSPFSDRLSSYEQYF. The CDR3 nucleotides read TGTGCCAGCAGCCCTTTTTCCGACAGGTTAAGCTCCTACGAGCAGTACTTC.

This sequence joins TRBV21-1 and TRBJ1-1. TRBV21-1 is tagged as a pseudogene. The CDR3 sequence is 15 residues long. CDR3 bases: TGTGCCAGCAGTAATGAACCCCCGGAACTAAATGAAGCTTTCTTT. Amino acid sequence: CASSNEPPELNEAFF.

The chain has TRBV29-1 and TRBJ1-1; D gene ambiguous. Germline-derived CDR1 and CDR2 are SQVTM and ANQGSEA. V lost 4 bases to trimming and J lost 5 bases, with 14 bases between them. This CDR3 comprises 13 residues. The CDR3 DNA reads as TGCAGCGTTGGGCAGTCTTCATTTACTGAAGCTTTCTTT. Encoded protein: CSVGQSSFTEAFF.

This clone was seen a few times. V is TRBV9 and J is TRBJ2-1, with TRBD2 identical over 14 bases. Per germline, CDR1 SGDLS and CDR2 YYNGEE. The CDR3 extends over 16 amino acids. V shed 3 bases, J shed 8 bases, and the junction held 7 bases outside the gene matches. The CDR3, as DNA: TGTGCCAGCAGCGCATGGACTAGCGGGGGGAGGGATGAGCAGTTCTTC. This encodes CASSAWTSGGRDEQFF.

The chain joins TRBV29-1 to TRBJ2-1; tentative D call: TRBD2 (6 bases). Germline CDR1 is SQVTM and CDR2 is ANQGSEA. Trimming pared 4 bases from V and 0 bases from J, leaving 16 bases between. The CDR3 contains 16 residues. The CDR3 here is CSVVPLAGRSYNEQFF. CDR3 DNA sequence: TGCAGCGTTGTACCTTTGGCGGGGCGCTCCTACAATGAGCAGTTCTTC.

This clone was observed a few times. The rearrangement uses TRBV27 and TRBJ1-2; D might be TRBD1 (5 bases). The V gene lost 0 bases and the J gene lost 1 base, with 12 bases spanning the gap. Germline V gives CDR1 MNHEY, CDR2 SMNVEV (reference sequence). The CDR3 loop spans 16 amino acids. CDR3 nucleotides: TGTGCCAGCAGTTTATCGCCTCAGGGATTTAACTATGGCTACACCTTC. It is translated as CASSLSPQGFNYGYTF.

J is TRBJ1-3 and V is TRBV5-1; 7 bases map to TRBD1. The CDR3 consists of 14 residues. V gave up 6 bases and J gave up 0 bases; unmatched junction bases: 3. Germline V gene lookup returns CDR1 SGHRS and CDR2 YFSETQ. CDR3 loop: CASKEGASGNTIYF. The CDR3 DNA reads TGCGCCAGCAAGGAGGGGGCCTCTGGAAACACCATATATTTT.

The J gene is TRBJ1-1, the V gene TRBV3-1 (or the pseudogene TRBV3-2); 10 bases match TRBD1. Per germline, CDR1 LGHDT and CDR2 YNNKEL (reference sequence). Unmatched junction bases numbered 1, after V lost 6 bases and J lost 0 bases. The CDR3 runs 14 residues. CDR3 protein: CASRTGGMNTEAFF. DNA of the CDR3: TGTGCCAGCAGGACAGGGGGCATGAACACTGAAGCTTTCTTT.

The gene calls are TRBV12-1 and TRBJ1-5; the DNA was not used to check the table's D call, TRBD1. TRBV12-1 is recorded as a pseudogene. This CDR3 is built from 19 residues. The CDR3 sequence is CASSFFGGSGTGIYQPQHF. In nucleotides, the CDR3 is TGTGCCAGCAGCTTTTTCGGGGGATCCGGGACAGGGATTTATCAGCCCCAGCATTTT.

The chain combines TRBV25-1 with TRBJ1-6; maybe TRBD1 (6 bases). The CDR3 totals 16 residues. Germline V CDR1 and CDR2: MGHDK, SYGVNS. V dropped 8 bases and J dropped 0 bases, with 14 bases sitting between them. CDR3 sequence (DNA): TGTGCCAGCCGAGCAGGGGCCGGCTCCTATAATTCACCCCTCCACTTT. This codes for CASRAGAGSYNSPLHF.

This rearrangement joins TRBV6-5 to TRBJ1-5, with D uncertain. V lost 6 bases and J 0 bases, leaving 9 bases between the germline ends. The CDR3 runs to 14 residues. CDR1 and CDR2 from the germline V gene are MNHEY and SVGAGI. The CDR3 coding sequence is TGTGCCAGCAGCCGGACTCATAGCAATCAGCCCCAGCATTTT. It translates to CASSRTHSNQPQHF.

V usage is TRBV5-1 and J usage is TRBJ2-2; D remains unclear. Looked up from germline, CDR1 is SGHRS and CDR2 is YFSETQ. V dropped 1 base and J dropped 1 base, with 8 bases sitting between them. The CDR3 is made up of 15 amino acids. DNA for the CDR3: TGCGCCAGCAGCTTGCTTGGGCAGAACACCGGGGAGCTGTTTTTT. It is translated as CASSLLGQNTGELFF.

This chain joins TRBV5-1 and TRBJ1-1; TRBD1 might be the D (5 bases). The CDR3 has 16 amino acids. V lost 1 base and J lost 4, with 17 bases in between. Germline V CDR1 and CDR2: SGHRS, YFSETQ. CDR3 in DNA: TGCGCCAGCAGCTTGCGGGGGACGTGGGGTGGCACTGAAGCTTTCTTT. This encodes CASSLRGTWGGTEAFF.